These 20 T cell receptor beta chains were all obtained from the same sample, sequenced in a study of control samples from healthy donors and cancer patients. Produced via immunoSEQ multiplex PCR; TCRdb's table is partial and in-frame only. This sample carries approximately 150,000 clones, 80% to 90% of them seen once, and the ten largest clones take over 1.5%. Sequenced sample: blood. Every receptor here comes from a young man in good health.

The chain is built from TRBV19 and TRBJ2-4; TRBD1 matches 7 bases. The CDR3 covers 17 residues. V gave up 4 bases and J gave up 0 bases; unmatched junction bases: 9. In germline, CDR1 is LNHDA, CDR2 SQIVND (reference sequence). As DNA, the CDR3 is TGTGCCAGTAGTACAATTGACAGGGCAAAAGCCAAAAACATTCAGTACTTC. This codes for CASSTIDRAKAKNIQYF.

V usage is TRBV7-9 and J usage is TRBJ1-1; D gene unclear. The V gene lost 4 bases and the J gene lost 2 bases, with 11 bases spanning the gap. This CDR3 has 14 amino acids. Germline V gene data show CDR1 as SEHNR and CDR2 as FQNEAQ (reference sequence). The CDR3 coding sequence is TGTGCCAGCAGCTCCTACCCTTCTAACACTGAAGCTTTCTTT. Protein: CASSSYPSNTEAFF.

This chain links TRBV28 with TRBJ1-1; D ambiguous. V lost 2 bases and J lost 1, with 8 bases in between. Germline loops: CDR1 MDHEN, CDR2 SYDVKM. This CDR3 has 14 residues. For the CDR3, the DNA is TGTGCCAGCAGTTTAACGAACAGGAACACTGAAGCTTTCTTT. It translates to CASSLTNRNTEAFF.

The rearrangement links TRBV9 to TRBJ2-7; a weak D match, TRBD2 (5 bases). Germline V lookup: CDR1 SGDLS, CDR2 YYNGEE. V was shortened by 0 bases and J by 0 bases, with 13 bases between the two germline ends. This CDR3 contains 16 residues. The CDR3 sequence: CASSVGGLGSSYEQYF. The CDR3 region has the DNA TGTGCCAGCAGCGTAGGAGGACTGGGTAGCTCCTACGAGCAGTACTTC.

The chain employs TRBV5-1 and TRBJ2-3, with a possible D match to TRBD2 (6 bases). The CDR3 runs to 15 residues. V lost 3 bases and J lost 2, with 13 bases in between. Germline assignment: CDR1 SGHRS and CDR2 YFSETQ. DNA of the CDR3: TGCGCCAGCAGCTCCCTGGGGGGATTCACAGATACGCAGTATTTT. Translation gives CASSSLGGFTDTQYF.

This chain joins TRBV5-1 and TRBJ2-1; tentatively, D is TRBD1 or TRBD2 (5 bases each). The CDR3 extends over 13 amino acids. CDR1 and CDR2 from the germline V gene are SGHRS and YFSETQ. V was cut by 0 bases and J by 7 bases, with 8 bases left in between. CDR3 sequence: CASSLGGVNEQFF. The CDR3 DNA reads TGCGCCAGCAGCTTGGGAGGGGTGAATGAGCAGTTCTTC.

This chain uses TRBV7-2 with TRBJ1-2; TRBD1 matches at 8 bases. Per germline, CDR1 SGHTA and CDR2 FQGNSA. CDR3 length: 15 residues. The trim removed 6 bases at V and 6 bases at J, leaving 12 bases unmatched. The chain's CDR3 is CASSLRTGNDNGYTF. CDR3 nucleotide sequence: TGTGCCAGCAGTCTGAGGACAGGGAATGACAATGGCTACACCTTC.

The chain recombines TRBV6-5 with TRBJ2-7; D is perhaps TRBD2 (6 bases). Trimming left V 6 bases short and J 0 bases short, with 15 bases between. Germline assignment: CDR1 MNHEY and CDR2 SVGAGI. CDR3 length: 15 amino acids. The CDR3 here is CASSPRRGPSYEQYF. CDR3 sequence (DNA): TGTGCCAGCAGCCCCAGGCGGGGCCCCTCCTACGAGCAGTACTTC.

This clone was seen once. The chain combines TRBV10-3 with TRBJ1-5; no definite D call. Trimming cost V 0 bases and J 6 bases, with 9 bases left between them. The CDR3 has 14 residues. Per germline, CDR1 ENHRY and CDR2 SYGVKD. The CDR3 region has the DNA TGTGCCATCAGTGAGTCGGATTGGGGTCAGCCCCAGCATTTT. It codes for CAISESDWGQPQHF.

J is TRBJ2-7 and V is TRBV7-2; a possible D gene is TRBD2 (6 bases). This CDR3 has 14 amino acids. Trimming left V 3 bases short and J 3 bases short, with 12 bases between. CDR1 and CDR2 (germline): SGHTA, FQGNSA. The DNA for the CDR3 is TGTGCCAGCAGCTTCAGCGGGCAGGGCTACGAGCAGTACTTC. Translating it yields CASSFSGQGYEQYF. Together with reference TRBV7-2 and TRBJ2-7, the CDR3 gives the full variable domain: GAGVSQSPSNKVTEKGKDVELRCDPISGHTALYWYRQSLGQGLEFLIYFQGNSAPDKSGLPSDRFSAERTGGSVSTLTIQRTQQEDSAVYLCASSFSGQGYEQYFGPGTRLTVT.

This chain links TRBV5-1 with TRBJ2-1; a possible D gene is TRBD1 (5 bases). Trimming removed 0 bases from V and 5 bases from J, with 9 bases in between. The CDR3 covers 14 residues. Germline CDR1 SGHRS, CDR2 YFSETQ. CDR3 DNA sequence: TGCGCCAGCAGCTTGGAGGGGCGCGACAATGAGCAGTTCTTC. Protein product: CASSLEGRDNEQFF.

This clone was detected only a few times. V gene TRBV7-9 combines with J gene TRBJ2-2, with a possible D match to TRBD2 (5 bases). The germline V and J ends were trimmed by 1 base and 5 bases, with 11 bases remaining between them. CDR1 SEHNR and CDR2 FQNEAQ come from the germline V gene (reference sequence). The CDR3 loop spans 15 amino acids. The CDR3 sequence is CASSLGRTGTGELFF. The DNA of the CDR3 is TGTGCCAGCAGCTTAGGACGGACGGGAACCGGGGAGCTGTTTTTT.

The table lists this clone with a count of one. The chain recombines TRBV5-5 with TRBJ1-6; TRBD1 might be the D (5 bases). Germline V gene sequence: CDR1 SGHKS, CDR2 YYEKEE (reference sequence). The V end lost 4 bases, the J end lost 5 bases, and 16 bases lay between the germline ends. The CDR3 contains 16 residues. CDR3 protein: CASSLAPGLNNSPLHF. The CDR3 DNA sequence: TGTGCCAGCAGCCTAGCTCCGGGGCTAAATAATTCACCCCTCCACTTT.

The chain is built from TRBV6-1 and TRBJ1-2; no firm D call. In germline, CDR1 is MNHNS, CDR2 SASEGT. V lost 2 bases, J lost 8 bases, and 18 bases lay in between. The CDR3 has 15 residues. For the CDR3, the DNA is TGTGCCAGCAGTGAACTCCCCGGGGTCGTCTGGGGCTACACCTTC. This encodes CASSELPGVVWGYTF.

This clone was seen only a few times. The genes are TRBV7-2 and TRBJ1-2; no clear D. The V end was cut by 2 bases, the J end by 3 bases, with 10 bases between. Germline V gene sequence: CDR1 SGHTA, CDR2 FQGNSA. The CDR3 consists of 14 residues. CDR3 loop: CASSLNPRDYGYTF. The CDR3, as DNA: TGTGCCAGCAGCTTAAACCCTAGGGACTATGGCTACACCTTC.

The chain joins TRBV9 to TRBJ2-3, with D unclear. The CDR3 has 15 amino acids. Trimming cost V 3 bases and J 6 bases, with 17 bases left between them. In germline, CDR1 is SGDLS, CDR2 YYNGEE. In DNA, the CDR3 is TGTGCCAGCAGCGCCACGACGGTTGCGGATGATACGCAGTATTTT. This gives the protein CASSATTVADDTQYF.

The CDR3 sequence is CASSPAGRGGAYEKLFF. The CDR3 DNA follows: TGCGCCAGCAGCCCGGCTGGCCGGGGGGGGGCGTATGAAAAACTGTTTTTT. The chain uses TRBV4-3 and TRBJ1-4; possible D gene TRBD1, 6 bases. Germline CDR1 reads LGHNA; CDR2 reads YSLEER. The CDR3 loop spans 17 amino acids. Trimming took 4 bases from V and 6 from J, leaving 21 bases between them.

V and J are TRBV29-1 and TRBJ2-2; unclear D gene. In germline, CDR1 is SQVTM, CDR2 ANQGSEA. The V end lost 4 bases, the J end lost 4 bases, and 10 bases lay between the germline ends. The CDR3 has 13 residues. In DNA, the CDR3 is TGCAGCGTTGTTCCGGCCAGCACCGGGGAGCTGTTTTTT. Translated: CSVVPASTGELFF.

This chain joins TRBV5-1 and TRBJ2-4, with D tentatively TRBD1 (6 bases). V was pared by 0 bases and J by 0 bases, with 22 bases between. This CDR3 is 20 amino acids long. The V gene's germline CDR1 is SGHRS and CDR2 YFSETQ. This chain's CDR3 is CASSLVRTGRGELAKNIQYF. In DNA form, the CDR3 reads TGCGCCAGCAGCTTGGTTAGGACTGGCAGGGGAGAACTAGCCAAAAACATTCAGTACTTC.

V is TRBV28 and J is TRBJ1-6; 11 nucleotides match TRBD1. Germline V lookup: CDR1 MDHEN, CDR2 SYDVKM. V trimming: 3 bases; J trimming: 7 bases; junction bases outside the gene matches: 2. The CDR3 is 15 amino acids. CDR3 DNA sequence: TGTGCCAGCAGTTTGTGGACAGGGGGCAATTCACCCCTCCACTTT. This translates into CASSLWTGGNSPLHF.